The source of this T cell receptor (beta chain) is a study of blood T cell repertoires in COVID-19. Study overall: Acute and convalescent COVID-19 specimens originated in the United States, Italy and Spain. The analysed material was cDNA or gDNA that came from T cells, B-cell-depleted T cells, or PBMCs.

The CDR3 runs 10 residues. CDR1 is SEHNR, CDR2 FQNEAQ, per germline (reference sequence). Regarding this clone: The junction and the germline gene differ at one end; a read error may be behind it.

Original handling: How many nucleated cells were present was estimated from reference gene primer amplification. Profiled with immunoSEQ multiplex PCR; TCRdb holds only in-frame clones, not every one. The DNA gave D and trimming, while V, J and clone size come from that table. The sample carries 20,000 to 30,000 clones, 81% recorded once. This sequence was found in a man aged 65-85 years with acute or convalescent COVID-19. This chain joins TRBV7-9 and TRBJ2-1, with no clear D. The sequencing sample was made of peripheral blood. The CDR3 coding sequence is TGTGCCAGCAGCTACTATGAGCAGTTCTTC. Amino acid sequence: CASSYYEQFF.